This TCR beta chain was captured in a study of OX40 agonist ivuxolimab in advanced cancers. With respect to the entire study: Ivuxolimab, which targeted the costimulatory receptor OX40 (CD134), was an agonistic, fully human IgG2 monoclonal antibody. Of the approximately 50 patients in dose escalation, some 19 had hepatocellular carcinoma, some 15 had melanoma, 9 had renal cell carcinoma and 9 had head and neck cancer. The dose-escalation cohort was about 87% male with a mean age of about 54 years, ranging from 23 to 79. Patients were allowed to have had prior anti-PD-1, anti-PD-L1 or anti-CTLA-4 therapy, and more than 30% of the dose-escalation patients had previously received checkpoint inhibitors. Intravenous ivuxolimab was administered to patients every 2 weeks at six dose levels: 0.01, 0.1, 0.3, 1.5, 3 and 10 mg/kg. Peripheral TCRbeta sequencing aimed to test whether ivuxolimab altered TCR sequence diversity and caused clonal T-cell expansion. Partial responses were achieved by three dose-escalation patients, of whom one had hepatocellular carcinoma and two had cutaneous melanoma. The paper covers the monotherapy dose-escalation part of the phase I ivuxolimab trial, which included N of about 50 patients. What the research found in general, with its limitations: Clonal expansion of both CD4+ and CD8+ blood T cells was observed from baseline to week 6 at doses 0.1 to 3.0 mg/kg. The antigen specificity of the clonally expanded peripheral T cells was not determined. After ivuxolimab, more expanded clones were found on average in CD8+ T cells than in CD4+ T cells. Low levels of normalized T-cell clonal expansion were also seen in some patients who did not respond. In the 0.1-3.0 mg/kg groups, partial responders had among the lowest normalized peripheral clonal expansion, particularly in CD8+ T cells.

Patients with autoimmune disease history or receiving systemic immunosuppression were excluded from the trial. Peripheral blood for TCR sequencing was collected from all dose cohorts at baseline, on cycle 4 day 1, and on cycle 7 day 1. The samples were drawn from a first-in-human, open-label, multicenter phase I dose-escalation trial of ivuxolimab. Adults with locally advanced or metastatic melanoma, renal cell, hepatocellular, or head and neck squamous cell carcinoma were enrolled in the trial. CD4+ and CD8+ T cells were sorted separately from peripheral blood before TCR sequencing. V loses 2 bases, J loses 1 base, and the germline ends lie 6 bases apart. CDR1 and CDR2 were assigned from the germline V gene (reference sequence) as LNHDA and SQIVND. The CDR3 numbers 14 residues from cysteine through phenylalanine. The read is trimmed to its CDR3 DNA, 42 bases read in frame from base 1. For sequencing of the TCRbeta CDR3 region, genomic DNA was extracted from the sorted cells. The immunoSEQ Assay was used for sequencing of TCRbeta CDR3 regions. Sourced from immuneACCESS, this table was stored by TCRdb with only in-frame sequences that have V and J called. A share of the clones is absent; for the studies checked, an unresolved V gene accounts for under half, and the remainder has no known explanation. Across this sample there are fewer than 80,000 clones, with approximately 86% seen only once. Roughly 1.1% of the sample comes from the top ten.

This clone was seen more than once but under ten times. Its binding antigen is unknown. No base qualities exist here, and no much larger clone lies one base off it. The sequence derives from an adult with an advanced solid tumor such as melanoma, head and neck, liver or kidney cancer. The chain couples TRBV19 to TRBJ1-5; tentative D gene TRBD1, with 5 bases matching. This material consisted of CD4+ or CD8+ T cells sorted from blood, taken in a trial of the OX40 agonist ivuxolimab. This receptor carries the CDR3 CASSIWGSNQPQHF. Read as DNA, the sequence is TGTGCCAGTAGTATATGGGGGAGCAATCAGCCCCAGCATTTT.